This record looks at one T cell receptor beta chain sequence and its context. Its cognate antigen is unknown. RNA transcripts were the template for amplifying TCR beta CDR3 regions. Initially, a first-round RT-PCR of the TCR CDR3 employed the HTBI primer set. TCRdb fed the multiplex PCR reads into MiXCR, producing one record per CDR3 protein. The sample includes a few hundred thousand distinct CDR3 sequences, less than 25% of them seen just once. The entry originates in a study of T cells in Graves' hyperthyroidism and ophthalmopathy. Study-wide findings and caveats: Ophthalmopathy was predicted by the model a median of roughly 6.6 months ahead of onset. Blood also showed most of the thyroid clonotypes that were expanded above 0.001.

This CDR3 is built from 16 residues. Germline lookup yields CDR1 MGHRA and CDR2 YSYEKL. Trimming took off 0 bases at V and 5 bases at J, with 16 bases between the two ends. Clinical symptoms, serum thyroxine and TRAb, thyroid ultrasound and orbital computed tomography were used for the diagnoses. J is TRBJ1-2 and V is TRBV4-1; D not certain. The sample taken for sequencing was blood. The sequence was collected from a man in his late teens or twenties with Graves' hyperthyroidism. The CDR3 DNA follows: TGCGCCAGCAGCCAAGACCGAAATAGAGGCCGGTATGGCTACACCTTC. Its translation: CASSQDRNRGRYGYTF.